The entry below gives a single T cell receptor (beta chain) sequence along with its context. The data stem from a study of monozygotic twins with inflammatory bowel disease. Following a re-call of the 5' RACE reads, TCRdb has one entry per CDR3 protein and lacks DNA. The sample's table shows around 150,000 distinct CDR3 sequences. This CDR3 contains 19 residues. The sequencing sample was made of blood. This chain connects TRBV12-3 or TRBV12-4 to TRBJ2-6; TCRdb's D call of TRBD1 is untestable without DNA. The clonotype comes from a human donor with ulcerative colitis or Crohn's disease, or a healthy co-twin of an affected twin (not recorded which). Here the CDR3 reads CASSDAPGRSGSGANVLTF.